This T cell receptor (beta chain) was recovered during a study of T cell responses to AZD1222 COVID-19 vaccine. Libraries were prepared by immunoSEQ multiplex PCR; TCRdb keeps only in-frame clonotypes and omits some of them. The sample carries over 150,000 clones, 88% recorded once. From germline, CDR1 is LGHNA and CDR2 YNFKEQ. This CDR3 region has 15 residues. The ends were cut back, 1 base at V and 3 bases at J, with 10 bases in the middle. Comments on this clone: The antigen is undetermined. The same CDR3 also results from other DNA sequences found in this sample.

Study-level findings and limits: In a largely white British group with more females than males, clonal diversity was possibly underestimated.

Sequencing was performed on peripheral blood, taken on day 0 of AZD1222 vaccination. This chain joins TRBV4-2 and TRBJ2-1; D perhaps matches TRBD2 (6 bases). This clonotype was sampled from an adult in good health. CDR3 DNA sequence: TGTGCCAGCAGCCAAGGAACCGGGGGCTACAATGAGCAGTTCTTC. This sequence encodes CASSQGTGGYNEQFF.